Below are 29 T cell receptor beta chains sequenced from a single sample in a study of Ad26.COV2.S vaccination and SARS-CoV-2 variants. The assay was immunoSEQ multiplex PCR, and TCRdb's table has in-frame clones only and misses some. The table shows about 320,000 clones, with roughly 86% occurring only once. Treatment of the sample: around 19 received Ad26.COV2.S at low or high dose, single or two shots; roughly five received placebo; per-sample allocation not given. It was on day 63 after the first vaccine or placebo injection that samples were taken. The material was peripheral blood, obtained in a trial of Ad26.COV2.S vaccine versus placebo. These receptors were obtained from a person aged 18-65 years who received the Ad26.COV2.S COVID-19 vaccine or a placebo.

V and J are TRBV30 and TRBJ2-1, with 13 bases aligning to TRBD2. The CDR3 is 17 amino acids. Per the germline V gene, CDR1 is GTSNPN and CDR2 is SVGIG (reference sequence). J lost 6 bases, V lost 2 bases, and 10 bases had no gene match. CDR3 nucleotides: TGTGCCTGGAGTTCCACGAGGACTAGCGGGGGTCGCAATGAGCAGTTCTTC. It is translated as CAWSSTRTSGGRNEQFF.

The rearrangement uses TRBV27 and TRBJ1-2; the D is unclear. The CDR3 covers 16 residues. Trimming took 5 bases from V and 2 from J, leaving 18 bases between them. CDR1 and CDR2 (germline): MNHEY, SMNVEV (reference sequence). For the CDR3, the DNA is TGTGCCAGCAGTCGGTTTTCAGGAGCAATAAACTATGGCTACACCTTC. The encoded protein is CASSRFSGAINYGYTF.

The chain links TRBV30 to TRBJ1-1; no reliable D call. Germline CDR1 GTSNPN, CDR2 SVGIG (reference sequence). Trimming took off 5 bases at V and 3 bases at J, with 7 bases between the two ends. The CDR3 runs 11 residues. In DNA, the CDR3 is TGTGCCTGGTCCTGGGACACTGAAGCTTTCTTT. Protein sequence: CAWSWDTEAFF.

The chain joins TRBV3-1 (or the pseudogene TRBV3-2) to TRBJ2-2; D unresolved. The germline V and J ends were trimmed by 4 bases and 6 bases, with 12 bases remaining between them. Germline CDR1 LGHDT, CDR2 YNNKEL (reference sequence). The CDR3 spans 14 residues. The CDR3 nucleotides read TGTGCCAGCAGCCCCCTATTTATATCCGGGGAGCTGTTTTTT. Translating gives CASSPLFISGELFF.

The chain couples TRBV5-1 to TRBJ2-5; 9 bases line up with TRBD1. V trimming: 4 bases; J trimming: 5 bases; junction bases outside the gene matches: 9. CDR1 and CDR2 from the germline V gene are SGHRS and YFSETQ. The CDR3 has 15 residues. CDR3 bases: TGCGCCAGCAGCCAGGGGACAGGGTTAAGGGAGACCCAGTACTTC. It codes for CASSQGTGLRETQYF.

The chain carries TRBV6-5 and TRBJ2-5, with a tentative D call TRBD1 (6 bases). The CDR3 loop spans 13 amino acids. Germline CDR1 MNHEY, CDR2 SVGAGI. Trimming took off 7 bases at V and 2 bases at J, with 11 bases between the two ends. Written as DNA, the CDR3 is TGTGCCAGCAAGAAGGGGGAACAAGAGACCCAGTACTTC. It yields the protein CASKKGEQETQYF.

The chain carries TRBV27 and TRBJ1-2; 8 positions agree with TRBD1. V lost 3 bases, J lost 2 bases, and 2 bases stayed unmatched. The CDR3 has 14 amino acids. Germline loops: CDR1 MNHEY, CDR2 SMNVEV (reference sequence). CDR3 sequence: CASSFQGANYGYTF. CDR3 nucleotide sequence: TGTGCCAGCAGTTTTCAGGGGGCAAACTATGGCTACACCTTC.

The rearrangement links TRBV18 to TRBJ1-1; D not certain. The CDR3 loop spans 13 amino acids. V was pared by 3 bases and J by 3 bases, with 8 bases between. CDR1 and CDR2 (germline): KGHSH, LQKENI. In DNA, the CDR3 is TGTGCCAGCTCACCCCGTCGGGACACTGAAGCTTTCTTT. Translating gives CASSPRRDTEAFF.

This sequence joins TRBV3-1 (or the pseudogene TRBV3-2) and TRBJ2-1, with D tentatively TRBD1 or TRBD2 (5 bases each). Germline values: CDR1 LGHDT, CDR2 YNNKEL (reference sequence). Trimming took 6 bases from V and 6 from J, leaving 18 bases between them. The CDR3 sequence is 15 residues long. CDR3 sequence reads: CASRLSGGRGNEQFF. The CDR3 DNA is TGTGCCAGCAGGCTCAGCGGAGGTAGGGGCAATGAGCAGTTCTTC.

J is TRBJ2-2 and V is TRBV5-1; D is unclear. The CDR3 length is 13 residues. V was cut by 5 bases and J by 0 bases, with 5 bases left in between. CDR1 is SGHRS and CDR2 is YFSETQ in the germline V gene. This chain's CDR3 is CASRETNTGELFF. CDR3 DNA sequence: TGCGCCAGCAGAGAGACGAACACCGGGGAGCTGTTTTTT. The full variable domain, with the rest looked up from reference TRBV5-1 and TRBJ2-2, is KAGVTQTPRYLIKTRGQQVTLSCSPISGHRSVSWYQQTPGQGLQFLFEYFSETQRNKGNFPGRFSGRQFSNSRSEMNVSTLELGDSALYLCASRETNTGELFFGEGSRLTVL.

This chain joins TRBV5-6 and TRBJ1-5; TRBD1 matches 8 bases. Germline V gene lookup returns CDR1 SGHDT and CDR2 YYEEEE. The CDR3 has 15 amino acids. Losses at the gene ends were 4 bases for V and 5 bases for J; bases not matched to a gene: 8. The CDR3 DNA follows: TGTGCCAGCAGCAGAGGGACAGGAACTTATCAGCCCCAGCATTTT. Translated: CASSRGTGTYQPQHF.

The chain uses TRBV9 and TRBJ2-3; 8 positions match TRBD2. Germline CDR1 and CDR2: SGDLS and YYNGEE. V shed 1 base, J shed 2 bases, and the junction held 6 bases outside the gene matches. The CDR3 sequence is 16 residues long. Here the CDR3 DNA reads TGTGCCAGCAGCGTACACGAAGCGGGGGTCACAGATACGCAGTATTTT. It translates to CASSVHEAGVTDTQYF.

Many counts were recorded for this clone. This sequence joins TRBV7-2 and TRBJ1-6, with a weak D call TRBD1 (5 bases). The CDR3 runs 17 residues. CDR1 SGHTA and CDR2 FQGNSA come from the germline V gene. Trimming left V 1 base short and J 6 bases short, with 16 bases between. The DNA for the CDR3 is TGTGCCAGCAGCTTAGGCGGTACGGGGCCCTTTAATTCACCCCTCCACTTT. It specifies CASSLGGTGPFNSPLHF.

DNA for the CDR3: TGTGCCAGCAGCCAAGAGCGGGGCAGGGGACCCTATGGCTACACCTTC. This codes for CASSQERGRGPYGYTF. The chain employs TRBV3-1 (or the pseudogene TRBV3-2) and TRBJ1-2, with D possibly matching TRBD1 (6 bases). CDR1 and CDR2 (germline): LGHDT, YNNKEL (reference sequence). Trimming took off 0 bases at V and 4 bases at J, with 15 bases between the two ends. This CDR3 contains 16 residues.

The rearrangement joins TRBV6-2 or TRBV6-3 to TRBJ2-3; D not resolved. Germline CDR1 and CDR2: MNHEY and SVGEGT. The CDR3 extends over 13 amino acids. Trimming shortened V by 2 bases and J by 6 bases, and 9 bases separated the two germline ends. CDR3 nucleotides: TGTGCCAGCAGTTACGGAATATGGGATACGCAGTATTTT. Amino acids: CASSYGIWDTQYF.

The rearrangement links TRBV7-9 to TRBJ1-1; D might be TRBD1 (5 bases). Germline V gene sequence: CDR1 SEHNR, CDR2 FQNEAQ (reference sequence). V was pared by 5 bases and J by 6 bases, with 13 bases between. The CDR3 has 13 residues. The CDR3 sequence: CASSPVGPPEAFF. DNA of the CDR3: TGTGCCAGCAGCCCCGTGGGGCCCCCTGAAGCTTTCTTT.

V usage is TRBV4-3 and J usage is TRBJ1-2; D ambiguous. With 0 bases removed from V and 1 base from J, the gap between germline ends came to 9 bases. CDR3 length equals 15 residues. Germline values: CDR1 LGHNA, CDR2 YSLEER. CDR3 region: CASSQDGFGNYGYTF. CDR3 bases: TGCGCCAGCAGCCAAGATGGGTTCGGTAACTATGGCTACACCTTC.

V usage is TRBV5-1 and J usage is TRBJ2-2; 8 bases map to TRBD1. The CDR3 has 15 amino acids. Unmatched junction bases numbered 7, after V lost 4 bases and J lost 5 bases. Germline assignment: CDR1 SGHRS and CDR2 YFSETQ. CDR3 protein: CASSPRTGYTGELFF. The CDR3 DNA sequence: TGCGCCAGCAGCCCCAGGACAGGGTATACCGGGGAGCTGTTTTTT.

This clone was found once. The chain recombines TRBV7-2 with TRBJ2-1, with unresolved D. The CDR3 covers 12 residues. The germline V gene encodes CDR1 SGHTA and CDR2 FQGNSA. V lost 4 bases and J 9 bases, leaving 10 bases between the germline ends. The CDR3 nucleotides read TGTGCCAGCAGCTCTACAGTGGTTGAGCAGTTCTTC. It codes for CASSSTVVEQFF.

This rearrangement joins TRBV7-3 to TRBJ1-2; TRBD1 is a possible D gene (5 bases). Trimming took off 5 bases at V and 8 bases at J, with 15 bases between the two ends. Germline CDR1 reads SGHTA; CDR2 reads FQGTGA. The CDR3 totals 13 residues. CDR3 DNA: TGTGCCAGCAGCCCGGGGACGACTGGAGGCTACACCTTC. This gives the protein CASSPGTTGGYTF. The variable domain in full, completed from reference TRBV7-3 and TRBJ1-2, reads GAGVSQTPSNKVTEKGKYVELRCDPISGHTALYWYRQSLGQGPEFLIYFQGTGAADDSGLPNDRFFAVRPEGSVSTLKIQRTERGDSAVYLCASSPGTTGGYTFGSGTRLTVV.

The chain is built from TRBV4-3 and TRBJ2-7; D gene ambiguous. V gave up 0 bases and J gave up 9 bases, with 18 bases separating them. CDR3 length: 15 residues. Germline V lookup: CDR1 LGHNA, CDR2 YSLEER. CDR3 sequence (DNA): TGCGCCAGCAGCCAAGACTTGGGCCTCTCAGAGTGGCAGTACTTC. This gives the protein CASSQDLGLSEWQYF.

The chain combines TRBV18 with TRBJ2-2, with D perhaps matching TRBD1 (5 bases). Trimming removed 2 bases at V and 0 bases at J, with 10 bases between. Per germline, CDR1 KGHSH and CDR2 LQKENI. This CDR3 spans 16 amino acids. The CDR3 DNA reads TGTGCCAGCTCACCAGGCTCGACAGCGAACACCGGGGAGCTGTTTTTT. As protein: CASSPGSTANTGELFF.

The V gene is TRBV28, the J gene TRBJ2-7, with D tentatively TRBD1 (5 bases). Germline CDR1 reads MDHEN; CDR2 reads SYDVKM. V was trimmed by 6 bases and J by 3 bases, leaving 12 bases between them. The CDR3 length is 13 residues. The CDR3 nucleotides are TGTGCCAGCAGGGCCGACAGCTTCTACGAGCAGTACTTC. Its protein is CASRADSFYEQYF.

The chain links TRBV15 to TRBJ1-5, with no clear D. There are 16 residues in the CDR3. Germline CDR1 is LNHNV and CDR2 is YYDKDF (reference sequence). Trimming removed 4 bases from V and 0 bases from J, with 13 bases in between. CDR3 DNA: TGTGCCACCAGCAACGACACCGTCTATAGCAATCAGCCCCAGCATTTT. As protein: CATSNDTVYSNQPQHF.

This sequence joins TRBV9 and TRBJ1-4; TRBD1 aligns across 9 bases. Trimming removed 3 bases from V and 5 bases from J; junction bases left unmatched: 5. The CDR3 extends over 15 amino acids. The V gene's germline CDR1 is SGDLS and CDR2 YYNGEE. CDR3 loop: CASSDLTGGNEKLFF. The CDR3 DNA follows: TGTGCCAGCAGCGATTTGACAGGGGGGAATGAAAAACTGTTTTTT.

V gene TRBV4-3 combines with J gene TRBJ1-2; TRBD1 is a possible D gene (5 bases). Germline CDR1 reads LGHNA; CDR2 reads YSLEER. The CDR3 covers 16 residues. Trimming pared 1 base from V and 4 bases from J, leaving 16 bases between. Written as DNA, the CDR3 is TGCGCCAGCAGCCAAGGAGGCCAGGGTGGGGGCTATGGCTACACCTTC. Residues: CASSQGGQGGGYGYTF.

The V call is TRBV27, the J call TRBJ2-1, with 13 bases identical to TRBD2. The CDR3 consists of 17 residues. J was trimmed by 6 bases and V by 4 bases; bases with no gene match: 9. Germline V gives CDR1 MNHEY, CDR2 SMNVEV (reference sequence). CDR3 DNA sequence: TGTGCCAGCAGTTCCTGGACTAGCGGGGGTGGGAGCAATGAGCAGTTCTTC. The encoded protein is CASSSWTSGGGSNEQFF.

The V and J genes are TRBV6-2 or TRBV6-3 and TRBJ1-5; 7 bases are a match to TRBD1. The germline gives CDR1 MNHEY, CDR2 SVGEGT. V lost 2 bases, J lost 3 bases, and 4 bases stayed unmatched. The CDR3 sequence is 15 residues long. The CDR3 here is CASSYPTGFNQPQHF. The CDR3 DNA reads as TGTGCCAGCAGTTACCCGACAGGGTTCAATCAGCCCCAGCATTTT.

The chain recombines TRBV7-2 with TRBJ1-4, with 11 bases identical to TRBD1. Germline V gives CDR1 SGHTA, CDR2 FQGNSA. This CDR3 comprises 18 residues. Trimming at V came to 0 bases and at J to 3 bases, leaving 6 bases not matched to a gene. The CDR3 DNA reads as TGTGCCAGCAGCTTAGCGCAAGGACAGGGGGCGGCTAATGAAAAACTGTTTTTT. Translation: CASSLAQGQGAANEKLFF.